A selection of T cell receptor beta chains follows, all from one sample in a study of Graves' ophthalmopathy and Graves' hyperthyroidism. TCRdb re-called the multiplex PCR reads with MiXCR, one entry per CDR3 protein. The sample holds 300,000 to 450,000 distinct CDR3 sequences; about a sixth are singletons and the top ten take 2% to 2.5%. Sequencing was performed on peripheral blood. All receptors derive from an adult woman with stable Graves' hyperthyroidism. Both conserved end residues are part of each CDR3. A D gene is named only where the DNA matches it firmly. Size is stated for part of the rows, as once, few or many counts, or as a class when the clone is expanded.

j_call: TRBJ1-5
d_call: .
clone_size: .
v_call: TRBV6-4
cdr3_nt: TGTGCCAGCAGTGCGGTGAGGGGAAGAAGCAATCAGCCCCAGCATTTT
cdr3_aa: CASSAVRGRSNQPQHF

j_call: TRBJ1-1
d_call: TRBD1
clone_size: many
v_call: TRBV27
cdr3_nt: TGTGCCAGCAGCGACAGGGGAAGGAACACTGAAGCTTTCTTT
cdr3_aa: CASSDRGRNTEAFF

j_call: TRBJ2-7
d_call: TRBD1
clone_size: many
v_call: TRBV7-6
cdr3_nt: TGTGCCAGCAGCTTAGGACAGGGGGCCCACGAGCAGTACTTC
cdr3_aa: CASSLGQGAHEQYF

j_call: TRBJ1-2
d_call: TRBD1
clone_size: many
v_call: TRBV6-5
cdr3_nt: TGTGCCATTTGGGGGACAGAAGGCTACACCTTC
cdr3_aa: CAIWGTEGYTF

j_call: TRBJ2-5
d_call: .
clone_size: many
v_call: TRBV15
cdr3_nt: TGTGCCACCAGCAGAGATCCGGGGGAGACCCAGTACTTC
cdr3_aa: CATSRDPGETQYF

j_call: TRBJ1-2
d_call: TRBD1
clone_size: once
v_call: TRBV12-3/TRBV12-4
cdr3_nt: TGTGCCAGCAGACCAGGGGGTGGTGGCTACACCTTC
cdr3_aa: CASRPGGGGYTF

j_call: TRBJ1-1
d_call: .
clone_size: few
v_call: TRBV24-1
cdr3_nt: TGTGCCACTCGGGAAGACAGGATAAGTAAGAACACTGAAGCTTTCTTT
cdr3_aa: CATREDRISKNTEAFF

j_call: TRBJ2-7
d_call: TRBD2
clone_size: many
v_call: TRBV6-5
cdr3_nt: TGTGCCAGCAGTTACTCGATAGCGGGCGACGAGCAGTACTTC
cdr3_aa: CASSYSIAGDEQYF

j_call: TRBJ2-4
d_call: TRBD1
clone_size: .
v_call: TRBV5-1
cdr3_nt: TGCGCCAGCAGCTCCGGGACAGTAAAAAACATTAAGTACTTC
cdr3_aa: CASSSGTVKNIKYF

j_call: TRBJ1-5
d_call: .
clone_size: many
v_call: TRBV12-3/TRBV12-4
cdr3_nt: TGTGCCAGCAGTAGAGCGGATCAGCCCCAGCATTTT
cdr3_aa: CASSRADQPQHF

j_call: TRBJ2-2
d_call: .
clone_size: many
v_call: TRBV15
cdr3_nt: TGTGCCACCAGCAGAGATGGCACTACCACCGGGGAGCTGTTTTTT
cdr3_aa: CATSRDGTTTGELFF

j_call: TRBJ2-5
d_call: TRBD2
clone_size: many
v_call: TRBV9
cdr3_nt: TGTGCCAGCAGCGTAGGAATACGAAGGGAGGGGGAGACCCAGTACTTC
cdr3_aa: CASSVGIRREGETQYF

j_call: TRBJ1-1
d_call: .
clone_size: many
v_call: TRBV12-3/TRBV12-4
cdr3_nt: TGTGCCAGCAGTTTTTTAGAAGGACGGACGTTGAACACTGAAGCTTTCTTT
cdr3_aa: CASSFLEGRTLNTEAFF

j_call: TRBJ1-1
d_call: TRBD1
clone_size: .
v_call: TRBV20-1
cdr3_nt: TGCAGTGCTAGTAACTCAGGGGGAAGAACTGAAGCTTTCTTT
cdr3_aa: CSASNSGGRTEAFF

j_call: TRBJ2-2
d_call: .
clone_size: many
v_call: TRBV28
cdr3_nt: TGTGCCAGCTCCTCTGGGTTGGTGGGGAAGTTGACCGGGGAGCTGTTTTTT
cdr3_aa: CASSSGLVGKLTGELFF

j_call: TRBJ2-3
d_call: .
clone_size: few
v_call: TRBV19
cdr3_nt: TGTGCCAGTAGCCGTGATGGGGATGTCCCAGATACGCAGTATTTT
cdr3_aa: CASSRDGDVPDTQYF

j_call: TRBJ1-2
d_call: .
clone_size: .
v_call: TRBV12-3/TRBV12-4
cdr3_nt: TGTGCCAGCAGTCGAGACACCAGCTATGGCTACACCTTC
cdr3_aa: CASSRDTSYGYTF

j_call: TRBJ2-2
d_call: .
clone_size: many
v_call: TRBV24-1
cdr3_nt: TGTGCCACCAGTGGGACAGTGAACACCGGGGAGCTGTTTTTT
cdr3_aa: CATSGTVNTGELFF

j_call: TRBJ2-2
d_call: TRBD1
clone_size: many
v_call: TRBV7-2
cdr3_nt: TGTGCCAGCAAGGGACAGCGTAACACCGGGGAGCTGTTTTTT
cdr3_aa: CASKGQRNTGELFF

j_call: TRBJ2-5
d_call: TRBD2
clone_size: many
v_call: TRBV28
cdr3_nt: TGTGCCAGCAGGACTGATAGCGGGGCGGAGACCCAGTACTTC
cdr3_aa: CASRTDSGAETQYF

j_call: TRBJ1-1
d_call: TRBD1
clone_size: few
v_call: TRBV28
cdr3_nt: TGTGCCAGCAGCCCAGTGGGACAGGGGGCGACTGAAGCTTTCTTT
cdr3_aa: CASSPVGQGATEAFF

j_call: TRBJ1-6
d_call: TRBD1
clone_size: many
v_call: TRBV20-1
cdr3_nt: TGCAGTGCTAGAGATATTCGGGACAGGGGAGGTTCACCCCTCCACTTT
cdr3_aa: CSARDIRDRGGSPLHF

j_call: TRBJ2-5
d_call: TRBD1
clone_size: .
v_call: TRBV7-8
cdr3_nt: TGTGCCAGCAGCTTCGGACAGGGGGGCGCGGGAGAGACCCAGTACTTC
cdr3_aa: CASSFGQGGAGETQYF

j_call: TRBJ1-1
d_call: .
clone_size: .
v_call: TRBV6-1
cdr3_nt: TGTGCCAGCAGTGGCCGACAGTTAATGAACACTGAAGCTTTCTTT
cdr3_aa: CASSGRQLMNTEAFF

j_call: TRBJ2-7
d_call: TRBD1
clone_size: many
v_call: TRBV6-5
cdr3_nt: TGTGCCAGCAGTCCCCCCGGGACAGCCTACGAGCAGTACTTC
cdr3_aa: CASSPPGTAYEQYF

j_call: TRBJ1-5
d_call: .
clone_size: many
v_call: TRBV19
cdr3_nt: TGTGCCAGTAGTTCGGCGGGTTGGAATAGCAATCAGCCCCAGCATTTT
cdr3_aa: CASSSAGWNSNQPQHF

j_call: TRBJ1-2
d_call: TRBD1
clone_size: .
v_call: TRBV6-2/TRBV6-3
cdr3_nt: TGTGCCAGCAGTTACTCGGACAGGGGCCACTACACCTTC
cdr3_aa: CASSYSDRGHYTF

j_call: TRBJ1-5
d_call: .
clone_size: many
v_call: TRBV7-9
cdr3_nt: TGTGCCAGCAGCTTAGGATTGGAGAATCAGCCCCAGCATTTT
cdr3_aa: CASSLGLENQPQHF

j_call: TRBJ1-2
d_call: TRBD1
clone_size: many
v_call: TRBV12-3/TRBV12-4
cdr3_nt: TGTGCCAGCAGTTTAGGAGACAGGGTGGATGGCTACACCTTC
cdr3_aa: CASSLGDRVDGYTF

j_call: TRBJ1-6
d_call: .
clone_size: .
v_call: TRBV6-1
cdr3_nt: TGTGCCAGCAGTATTTCAGGACGGCCTAATTCACCCCTCCACTTT
cdr3_aa: CASSISGRPNSPLHF

j_call: TRBJ1-5
d_call: .
clone_size: many
v_call: TRBV6-1
cdr3_nt: TGTGCCAGCAGTGAACCGGCTGGATGTGAGCATTTT
cdr3_aa: CASSEPAGCEHF

j_call: TRBJ2-7
d_call: TRBD1
clone_size: once
v_call: TRBV6-1
cdr3_nt: TGTGCCAGCACCAATCCGGGACAGGGGGCATACGAGCAGTACTTC
cdr3_aa: CASTNPGQGAYEQYF

j_call: TRBJ2-3
d_call: .
clone_size: many
v_call: TRBV6-2/TRBV6-3
cdr3_nt: TGTGCCAGCAGGCCGCGGCGGGACACAGATACGCAGTATTTT
cdr3_aa: CASRPRRDTDTQYF

j_call: TRBJ2-7
d_call: .
clone_size: many
v_call: TRBV7-9
cdr3_nt: TGTGCCAACAGCCCCGGAACACCCGGACAGTACTTC
cdr3_aa: CANSPGTPGQYF

j_call: TRBJ1-3
d_call: TRBD1
clone_size: .
v_call: TRBV7-2
cdr3_nt: TGTGCCAGCAGCTCTTACCGGGACAGTGGAAACACCATATATTTT
cdr3_aa: CASSSYRDSGNTIYF

j_call: TRBJ2-7
d_call: .
clone_size: many
v_call: TRBV20-1
cdr3_nt: TGCAGTGCGCGCCCGGGCCTCAGGCGCTACGAGCAGTACTTC
cdr3_aa: CSARPGLRRYEQYF

j_call: TRBJ2-7
d_call: TRBD2
clone_size: .
v_call: TRBV27
cdr3_nt: TGTGCCAGCAGTTTATTCCCGCGGGAGGGATCCTACGAGCAGTACTTC
cdr3_aa: CASSLFPREGSYEQYF